Shown below are 9 T cell receptor beta chains from a single sample sequenced in a study of T cells in Graves' hyperthyroidism and ophthalmopathy (dated by TCRdb to 2018 to 2020). Receptor libraries were prepared by multiplex PCR. Reads for this sample came from an Illumina HiSeq 2000. TCR beta CDR3 regions were amplified from RNA transcripts. The first round of RT-PCR for the TCR CDR3 was performed with the HTBI primer set and the Qiagen OneStep RT-PCR kit. In-frame beta chains were kept once TCRdb had trimmed the public reads at Q25 with fastp and called clones with MiXCR. Each entry merges the rows of one CDR3 protein and shows their most common DNA and genes. Recorded for this sample are around 60,000 distinct CDR3 sequences; around 48% of them occurred a single time. The ten top clones hold around 12% of the sample. Input material: blood. The receptors originated from a woman aged 25 to 39 with Graves' ophthalmopathy.

This CDR3 is CASSLTGTGGYEQYF. DNA of the CDR3: TGTGCCAGCAGCCTTACCGGGACAGGGGGATACGAGCAGTACTTC. V and J are TRBV14 and TRBJ2-7; 11 bases fit TRBD1. The CDR3 runs 15 residues. The V gene end was trimmed by 4 bases and the J gene end by 4 bases; junction bases not matched to a gene: 6. Germline V gene lookup returns CDR1 SGHDN and CDR2 FVKESK.

As concerns this clonotype: This CDR3 is missing its conserved last phenylalanine or tryptophan, likely due to a read error. V and J are TRBV11-2 and TRBJ2-7; 7 nucleotides align to TRBD1. This CDR3 spans 15 amino acids. CDR1 and CDR2 (germline): SGHAT, FQNNGV. The CDR3, as DNA: TGTGCCAACAGCCCCAAACCGGGACAGATTTACGAGCAGTACTCC. Protein sequence: CANSPKPGQIYEQYS.

The chain carries TRBV29-1 and TRBJ1-2; D unclear. This CDR3 region has 14 residues. Trimming removed 7 bases at V and 8 bases at J, with 23 bases between. Germline V CDR1 and CDR2: SQVTM, ANQGSEA. CDR3 coding DNA: TGCAGCGCGAACGCCCTCCGAGGCTTCGTGGGCTACACCTTC. Its protein is CSANALRGFVGYTF.

This clonotype was observed once. This chain links TRBV5-4 with TRBJ1-1; 11 nucleotides line up with TRBD1. CDR3 size: 15 residues. CDR1 SGHNT and CDR2 YYREEE come from the germline V gene (reference sequence). With 5 bases clipped from V and 2 bases from J, the junction kept 5 bases outside the gene matches. CDR3: CASSDGQGANTEAFF. The CDR3, as DNA: TGTGCCAGCAGTGATGGACAGGGGGCAAACACTGAAGCTTTCTTT.

At least ten counts were recorded for this clonotype. The gene calls are TRBV28 and TRBJ2-5; D may be TRBD2 (6 bases). The CDR3 is made up of 13 amino acids. Trimming stripped 5 bases from V and 5 bases from J, with 12 bases between. Germline values: CDR1 MDHEN, CDR2 SYDVKM. The CDR3 sequence: CASSEPSVETQYF. DNA of the CDR3: TGTGCCAGCAGTGAGCCTAGCGTGGAGACCCAGTACTTC.

Details on this clonotype: This may be a read error, as it is one base from a much larger clone. The chain couples TRBV28 to TRBJ2-7; 7 nucleotides agree with TRBD1. CDR3 length equals 15 residues. CDR1 and CDR2 from the germline V gene are MDHEN and SYDVKM. CDR3 protein: CASSSDRLPIYERYF. The CDR3, as DNA: TGTGCCAGCAGCTCGGACAGGTTACCAATCTACGAGCGGTACTTC. Full variable domain (rest looked up from reference TRBV28 and TRBJ2-7): DVKVTQSSRYLVKRTGEKVFLECVQDMDHENMFWYRQDPGLGLRLIYFSYDVKMKEKGDIPEGYSVSREKKERFSLILESASTNQTSMYLCASSSDRLPIYERYFGPGTRLTVT.

A word on this clonotype: At one end, the junction sequence differs from germline, possibly due to a read error. The rearrangement joins TRBV20-1 to TRBJ2-3, with TRBD2 matching over 7 bases. This CDR3 has 16 residues. The germline V gene encodes CDR1 DFQATT and CDR2 SNEGSKA (reference sequence). The CDR3 DNA reads as TGCAGTACTAGACTCCAGCTAGCGGAATCCACAGATACGCAGTATTTT. It translates to CSTRLQLAESTDTQYF.

The chain combines TRBV4-1 with TRBJ2-5, with 8 bases lining up with TRBD1. The CDR3 runs 12 residues. Germline V CDR1 and CDR2: MGHRA, YSYEKL. The V segment lost 3 bases and the J segment 12 bases; nucleotides outside the gene matches: 6. In DNA, the CDR3 is TGCGCCAGCAGCCAGCTACAGGGGGATGAGTACTTC. Translating gives CASSQLQGDEYF.

This clonotype has ten or more counts. Its ends do not fully match the called genes, so a read error is possible. This chain uses TRBV7-7 with TRBJ1-3; 7 bases are a match to TRBD1. The CDR3 is made up of 15 amino acids. Germline CDR1 reads SSHAT; CDR2 reads FNYEAQ (reference sequence). CDR3: CASSLETGTGNTIYF. The CDR3 coding sequence is TGTGCTAGCAGCTTAGAGACAGGGACTGGAAACACCATATATTTT.